The rows below give T cell receptor beta chains drawn from one sample of a study of blood T cell repertoires in COVID-19. TCRdb's copy holds only in-frame clones and misses some; the assay was immunoSEQ multiplex PCR. The sample records hundreds of thousands of clones, about four fifths being singletons. The sequencing input was peripheral blood. Receptor source: an elderly woman with acute or convalescent COVID-19. Both conserved end residues are part of each CDR3. A D gene is named only where the DNA matches it firmly. Rows may omit the clone size; those that give it use once, few, many or a size class.

cdr3_aa cdr3_nt v_call clone_size j_call d_call cdr3_length
CASSQSDREGWVGDTGELFF TGTGCCAGTAGTCAATCCGACAGGGAAGGATGGGTGGGGGACACCGGGGAGCTGTTTTTT TRBV19 NA TRBJ2-2 TRBD1 20
CASSLDRGLQETQYF TGTGCCAGCAGCTTGGACAGGGGACTCCAAGAGACCCAGTACTTC TRBV5-4 NA TRBJ2-5 NA 15
CASSVGLAGHLYKETQYF TGTGCCAGCAGCGTGGGACTAGCGGGACATCTCTACAAAGAGACCCAGTACTTC TRBV9 NA TRBJ2-5 TRBD2 18
CASSLDVRGRADF TGTGCCAGCAGCTTGGATGTGAGGGGGCGTGCAGATTTT TRBV5-6 NA TRBJ2-3 TRBD1 13
CASWVGLGGTDTQYF TGCGCCAGCTGGGTGGGACTAGGGGGCACAGATACGCAGTATTTT TRBV5-1 NA TRBJ2-3 TRBD2 15
CAISEGSTGELFF TGTGCCATCAGTGAAGGGAGCACCGGGGAGCTGTTTTTT TRBV10-3 NA TRBJ2-2 NA 13
CASSLDRGNQPQHF TGTGCCAGCAGCCTTGACAGGGGGAATCAGCCCCAGCATTTT TRBV3-1/TRBV3-2 once TRBJ1-5 TRBD1 14
CASSNGTGIPANEKLFF TGTGCCAGCAGCAACGGGACAGGGATTCCGGCTAATGAAAAACTGTTTTTT TRBV11-2 NA TRBJ1-4 TRBD1 17
CASSSPAGIGNYGYTF TGTGCCAGCAGTTCCCCCGCCGGGATAGGGAACTATGGCTACACCTTC TRBV28 few TRBJ1-2 NA 16
CASSLSGGAGQETQYF TGTGCCAGCAGTTTAAGCGGGGGGGCTGGCCAAGAGACCCAGTACTTC TRBV28 few TRBJ2-5 TRBD2 16
CASGDFAGVGELFF TGCGCCAGCGGTGATTTTGCGGGAGTCGGGGAGCTGTTTTTT TRBV5-1 NA TRBJ2-2 TRBD2 14
CASSLDPLYEQYF TGCGCCAGCAGCTTGGATCCGTTATACGAGCAGTACTTC TRBV5-1 NA TRBJ2-7 NA 13
CASSQGPRQGYNSPLHF TGTGCCAGCAGCCAAGGCCCACGCCAGGGGTATAATTCACCCCTCCACTTT TRBV3-1/TRBV3-2 NA TRBJ1-6 NA 17
CASSLVEGSSPLHF TGTGCCAGCAGTTTGGTGGAGGGAAGTTCACCCCTCCACTTT TRBV28 NA TRBJ1-6 NA 14
CAWSVRGRGNTEAFF TGTGCCTGGAGTGTACGGGGCAGGGGAAACACTGAAGCTTTCTTT TRBV30 once TRBJ1-1 NA 15
CASGGGSGYGYTF TGTGCCAGCGGAGGGGGCTCTGGCTATGGCTACACCTTC TRBV2 NA TRBJ1-2 TRBD1 13
CASSQVRGSTEAFF TGCGCCAGCAGCCAAGTGCGGGGAAGCACTGAAGCTTTCTTT TRBV4-1 few TRBJ1-1 NA 14
CATSGSGAGRVNEQFF TGTGCCACCAGTGGGTCAGGAGCTGGGAGGGTCAATGAGCAGTTCTTC TRBV24-1 NA TRBJ2-1 TRBD2 16
CASFWGGDQPQHF TGTGCCAGCTTCTGGGGGGGGGATCAGCCCCAGCATTTT TRBV6-5 NA TRBJ1-5 NA 13
CASSRTAEAFF TGTGCCAGCAGTCGGACAGCTGAAGCTTTCTTT TRBV25-1 NA TRBJ1-1 NA 11
CASSLQGQGQETQYF TGCGCCAGCAGCTTGCAAGGACAGGGGCAAGAGACCCAGTACTTC TRBV5-1 NA TRBJ2-5 TRBD1 15
CASSLYSLNEQFF TGTGCCAGCAGTTTGTACAGTTTAAATGAGCAGTTCTTC TRBV12-3/TRBV12-4 NA TRBJ2-1 NA 13
CASSLSGGTEAFF TGTGCCAGCAGCCTATCAGGGGGCACTGAAGCTTTCTTT TRBV11-3 NA TRBJ1-1 TRBD1 13
CASSQSYTGGSSYNSPLHF TGTGCCAGCAGCCAATCCTACACAGGGGGGAGCTCCTATAATTCACCCCTCCACTTT TRBV4-2 NA TRBJ1-6 TRBD1 19
CASSEAQGGRASEAFF TGTGCCAGCAGTGAAGCGCAAGGGGGAAGGGCATCTGAAGCTTTCTTT TRBV2 NA TRBJ1-1 NA 16
CASTRDSGNSPLHF TGTGCCAGCACCAGGGACAGTGGGAATTCACCCCTCCACTTT TRBV5-4 NA TRBJ1-6 TRBD1 14
CASSQVHTRTDTQYF TGTGCCAGCAGCCAAGTGCACACCCGCACAGATACGCAGTATTTT TRBV3-1/TRBV3-2 NA TRBJ2-3 NA 15
CASGGTGSEKLFF TGTGCCAGCGGGGGGACAGGGAGTGAAAAACTGTTTTTT TRBV5-5 NA TRBJ1-4 TRBD1 13
CATSRPSGGAWNEQFF TGTGCCACCAGCAGACCTAGCGGGGGGGCCTGGAATGAGCAGTTCTTC TRBV15 NA TRBJ2-1 TRBD2 16